The source of this T cell receptor (beta chain) is a study of regulatory T cells in long-lasting Graves disease. This CDR3 is built from 16 residues. Germline assignment: CDR1 SGDLS and CDR2 YYNGEE. The ends lost 3 bases at V and 4 bases at J; junction bases unmatched: 7. Construction of the TCR beta libraries employed iRepertoire HTBI primers in conjunction with Arm-PCR of CDR3 regions. TCRdb fed the multiplex PCR reads into MiXCR, producing one record per CDR3 protein. The sample holds hundreds of thousands of distinct CDR3 sequences; around 13% are singletons and the top ten take 7.5% to 9%. Time point in this sample: newly diagnosed GD, antithyroid drugs for less than 3 months. From PBMCs, RNA was extracted and then used to make the TCR library. Staff took roughly 8.8 milliliters of peripheral blood and put it into EDTA tubes. At least ten counts were recorded for this clonotype. These records were also assigned to another study, of T cells in Graves' hyperthyroidism and ophthalmopathy.

V usage is TRBV9 and J usage is TRBJ2-3; 11 nucleotides agree with TRBD2. The sample was peripheral blood mononuclear cells (PBMCs), taken at new diagnosis, from a patient treated with antithyroid drugs. This TCR came from a woman aged 25-40 years with Graves disease. This chain's CDR3 is CASSAILAGASDTQYF. The CDR3 nucleotides are TGTGCCAGCAGCGCTATACTAGCGGGAGCTTCAGATACGCAGTATTTT.